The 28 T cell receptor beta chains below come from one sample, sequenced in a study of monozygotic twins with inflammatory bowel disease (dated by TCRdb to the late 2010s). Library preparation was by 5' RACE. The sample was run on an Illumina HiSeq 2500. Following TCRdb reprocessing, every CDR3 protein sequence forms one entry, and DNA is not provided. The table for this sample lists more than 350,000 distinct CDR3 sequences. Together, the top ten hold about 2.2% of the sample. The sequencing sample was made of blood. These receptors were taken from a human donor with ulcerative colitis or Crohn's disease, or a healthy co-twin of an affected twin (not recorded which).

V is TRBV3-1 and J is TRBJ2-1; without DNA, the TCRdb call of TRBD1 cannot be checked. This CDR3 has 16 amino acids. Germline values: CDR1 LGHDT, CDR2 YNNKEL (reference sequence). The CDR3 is CASSASGGGEGGEQFF.

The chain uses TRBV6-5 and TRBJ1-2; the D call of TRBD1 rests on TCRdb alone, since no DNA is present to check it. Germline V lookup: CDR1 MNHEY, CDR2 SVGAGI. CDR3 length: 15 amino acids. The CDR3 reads CASSYSMGGALGYTF.

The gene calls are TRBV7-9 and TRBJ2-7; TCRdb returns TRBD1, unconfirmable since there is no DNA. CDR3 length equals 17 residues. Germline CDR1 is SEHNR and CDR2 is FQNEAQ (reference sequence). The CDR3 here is CASSSWGQGESEDEQYF.

The CDR3 loop is CASSFHRRTEAFF. The rearrangement links TRBV7-2 to TRBJ1-1; TCRdb names TRBD1, which stays unverified in the absence of DNA. Per germline, CDR1 SGHTA and CDR2 FQGNSA. The CDR3 consists of 13 residues.

The CDR3 protein is CASSHLPTGTNTGELFF. The rearrangement joins TRBV5-1 to TRBJ2-2; the D call of TRBD2 rests on TCRdb alone, since no DNA is present to check it. CDR1 and CDR2 from the germline V gene are SGHRS and YFSETQ. CDR3 length: 17 residues.

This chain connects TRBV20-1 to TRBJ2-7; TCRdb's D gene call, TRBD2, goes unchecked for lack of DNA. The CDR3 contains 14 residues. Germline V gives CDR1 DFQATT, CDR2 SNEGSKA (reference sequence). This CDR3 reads CSATRLAEAYEQYF.

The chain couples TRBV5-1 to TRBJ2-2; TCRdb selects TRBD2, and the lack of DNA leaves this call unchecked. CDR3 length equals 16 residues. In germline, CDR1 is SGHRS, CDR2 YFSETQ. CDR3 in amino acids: CASSLTGGQYTGELFF.

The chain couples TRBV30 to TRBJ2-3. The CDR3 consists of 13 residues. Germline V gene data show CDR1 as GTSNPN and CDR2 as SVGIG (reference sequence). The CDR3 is CACSSERADTQYF.

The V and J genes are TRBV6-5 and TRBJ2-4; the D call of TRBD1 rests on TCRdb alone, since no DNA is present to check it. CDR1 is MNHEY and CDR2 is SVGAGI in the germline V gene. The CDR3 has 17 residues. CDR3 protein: CASSWGPQRGNGNIQYF.

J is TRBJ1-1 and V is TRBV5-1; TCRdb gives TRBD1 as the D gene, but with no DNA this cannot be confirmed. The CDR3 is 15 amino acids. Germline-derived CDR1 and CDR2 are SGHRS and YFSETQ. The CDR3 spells CASSLAGAENTEAFF.

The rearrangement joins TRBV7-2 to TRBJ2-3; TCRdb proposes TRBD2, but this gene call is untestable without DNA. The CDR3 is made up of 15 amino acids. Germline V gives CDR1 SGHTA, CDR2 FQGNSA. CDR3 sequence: CASSLALAGSDTQYF.

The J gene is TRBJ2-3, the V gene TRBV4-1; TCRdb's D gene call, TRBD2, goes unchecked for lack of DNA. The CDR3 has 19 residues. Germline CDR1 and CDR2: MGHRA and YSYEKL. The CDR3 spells CASSQYPSRTSGGTDTQYF.

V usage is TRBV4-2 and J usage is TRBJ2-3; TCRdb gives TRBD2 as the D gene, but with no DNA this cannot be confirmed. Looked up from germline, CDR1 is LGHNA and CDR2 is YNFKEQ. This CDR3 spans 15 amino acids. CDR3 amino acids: CASSQLLAGADTQYF.

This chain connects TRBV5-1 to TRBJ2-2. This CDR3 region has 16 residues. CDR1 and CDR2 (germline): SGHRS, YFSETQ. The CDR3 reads CASSSSADGNTGELFF.

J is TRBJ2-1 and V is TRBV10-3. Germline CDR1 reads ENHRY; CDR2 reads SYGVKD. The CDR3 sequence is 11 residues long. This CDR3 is CAISPDNEQFF.

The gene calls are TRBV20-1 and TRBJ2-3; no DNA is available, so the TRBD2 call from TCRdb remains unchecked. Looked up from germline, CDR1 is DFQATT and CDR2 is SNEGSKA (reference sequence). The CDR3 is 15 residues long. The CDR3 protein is CSAMSRTRNTDTQYF.

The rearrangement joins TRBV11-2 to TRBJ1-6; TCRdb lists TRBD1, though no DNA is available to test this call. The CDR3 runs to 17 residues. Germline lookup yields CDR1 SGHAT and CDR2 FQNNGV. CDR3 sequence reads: CASRTGGFSSYNSPLHF.

The chain's CDR3 is CSAVRASYGYTF. The V gene is TRBV20-1, the J gene TRBJ1-2. The CDR3 runs to 12 residues. Germline lookup yields CDR1 DFQATT and CDR2 SNEGSKA (reference sequence).

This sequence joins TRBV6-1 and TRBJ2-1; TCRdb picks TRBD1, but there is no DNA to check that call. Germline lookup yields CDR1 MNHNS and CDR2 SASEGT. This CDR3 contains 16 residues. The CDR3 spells CATFRDRQPIPNEQFF.

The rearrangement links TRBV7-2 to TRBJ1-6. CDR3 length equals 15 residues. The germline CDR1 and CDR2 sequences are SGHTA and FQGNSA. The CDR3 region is CASSLVGSSNSPLHF.

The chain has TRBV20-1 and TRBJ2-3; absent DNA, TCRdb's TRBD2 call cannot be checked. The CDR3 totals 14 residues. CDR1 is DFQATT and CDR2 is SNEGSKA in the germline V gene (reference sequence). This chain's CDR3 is CSARGGSGGDTQYF.

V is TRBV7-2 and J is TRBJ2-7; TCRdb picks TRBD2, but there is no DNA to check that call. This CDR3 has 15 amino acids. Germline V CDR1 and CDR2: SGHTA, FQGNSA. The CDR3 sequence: CASSKNGDLVDEQYF.

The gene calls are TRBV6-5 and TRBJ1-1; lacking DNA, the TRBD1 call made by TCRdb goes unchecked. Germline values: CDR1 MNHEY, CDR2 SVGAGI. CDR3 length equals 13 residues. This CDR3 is CASRFPGTTEAFF.

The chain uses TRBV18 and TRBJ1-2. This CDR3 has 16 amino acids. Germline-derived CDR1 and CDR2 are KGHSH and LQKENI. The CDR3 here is CASSPQYVSADYGYTF.

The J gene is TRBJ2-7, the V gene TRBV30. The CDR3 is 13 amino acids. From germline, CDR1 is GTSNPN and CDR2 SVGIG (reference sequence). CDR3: CAWGRALPYEQYF. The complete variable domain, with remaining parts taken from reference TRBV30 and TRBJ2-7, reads SQTIHQWPATLVQPVGSPLSLECTVEGTSNPNLYWYRQAAGRGLQLLFYSVGIGQISSEVPQNLSASRPQDRQFILSSKKLLLSDSGFYLCAWGRALPYEQYFGPGTRLTVT.

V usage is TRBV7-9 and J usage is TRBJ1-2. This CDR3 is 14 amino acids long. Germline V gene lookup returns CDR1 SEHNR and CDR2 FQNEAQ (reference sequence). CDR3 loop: CASSFGGGNYGYTF.

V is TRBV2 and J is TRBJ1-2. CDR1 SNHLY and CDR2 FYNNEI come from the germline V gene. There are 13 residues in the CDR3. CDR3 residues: CASSDSGNYGYTF.

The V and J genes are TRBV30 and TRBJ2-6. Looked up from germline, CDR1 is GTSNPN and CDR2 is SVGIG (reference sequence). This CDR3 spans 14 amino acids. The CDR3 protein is CAWNDPSGANVLTF.